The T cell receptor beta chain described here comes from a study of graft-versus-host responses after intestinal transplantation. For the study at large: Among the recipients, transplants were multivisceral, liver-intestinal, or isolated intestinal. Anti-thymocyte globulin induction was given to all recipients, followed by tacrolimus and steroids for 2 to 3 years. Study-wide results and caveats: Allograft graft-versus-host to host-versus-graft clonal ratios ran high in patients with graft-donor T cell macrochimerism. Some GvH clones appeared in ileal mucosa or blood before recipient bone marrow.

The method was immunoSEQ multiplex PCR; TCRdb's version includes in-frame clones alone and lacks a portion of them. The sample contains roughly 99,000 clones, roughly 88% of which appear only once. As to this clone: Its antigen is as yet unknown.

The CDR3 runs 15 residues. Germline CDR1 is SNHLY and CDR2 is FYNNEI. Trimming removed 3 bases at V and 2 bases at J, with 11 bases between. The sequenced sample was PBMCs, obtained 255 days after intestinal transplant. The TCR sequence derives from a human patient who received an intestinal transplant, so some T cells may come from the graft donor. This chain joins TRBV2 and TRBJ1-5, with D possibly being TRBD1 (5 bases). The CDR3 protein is CASSEGRAGNQPQHF. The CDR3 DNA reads TGTGCCAGCAGTGAGGGCAGGGCTGGCAATCAGCCCCAGCATTTT.